This T cell receptor beta chain was retrieved from a study of cytomegalovirus exposure and HLA in healthy donors. The primer mix had 60 Vbeta and 13 Jbeta primers. Clones were sequenced by immunoSEQ multiplex PCR, and TCRdb holds only the in-frame ones, with some missing. The sample lists more than 90,000 clones; approximately 81% were seen once. The CDR3 covers 18 residues. Germline assignment: CDR1 SEHNR and CDR2 FQNEAQ (reference sequence). Trimming at V came to 4 bases and at J to 4 bases, leaving 13 bases not matched to a gene. Specimen: PBMCs. This chain uses TRBV7-9 with TRBJ2-2; 9 positions agree with TRBD2. This clonotype was sampled from a woman aged 70-85 years in good health and CMV-seropositive. The CDR3 bases are TGTGCCAGCAGCTCCCGCAACACTCTAGCGGGGCTCACCGGGGAGCTGTTTTTT. Encoded protein: CASSSRNTLAGLTGELFF.